The next 16 T cell receptor beta chains were all read from a single sample in a study of vaccination effects on CD4 cells after COVID-19. Antigen-specific CD4+ T cells were first expanded with viral peptide pools by the ViraFEST assay and only then sequenced. Between days 9 and 10 of culture, CD4+ T cells were separated out. Either the mRNA-1273 or the BNT162b2 vaccine was given to participants as two doses. Their antigens are not known. Method: immunoSEQ multiplex PCR; TCRdb's copy keeps in-frame clones and lacks some. The sample shows about 28,000 clones, more than 60% of them seen only once. The source was CD4+ T cells from PBMCs cultured with HCoV-NL63 spike peptides, collected after COVID-19 vaccination. The receptors here all came from a human donor who received a COVID-19 vaccine.

V gene TRBV2 combines with J gene TRBJ2-1; D gene ambiguous. This CDR3 is built from 10 residues. Germline V CDR1 and CDR2: SNHLY, FYNNEI. The ends were cut back, 10 bases at V and 7 bases at J, with 8 bases in the middle. CDR3 protein: CATRENEQFF. For the CDR3, the DNA is TGTGCCACACGAGAAAATGAGCAGTTCTTC.

This clone showed up just once. J is TRBJ2-7 and V is TRBV13; TRBD2 is a possible D gene (6 bases). The CDR3 is 15 amino acids. Between the trimmed V and J ends, which lost 4 bases and 2 bases, there was a span of 15 bases. Germline loops: CDR1 PRHDT, CDR2 FYEKMQ (reference sequence). Here the CDR3 DNA reads TGTGCCAGCAGCTGGCGGGGCAGGTTTGCCTACGAGCAGTACTTC. This codes for CASSWRGRFAYEQYF.

The genes are TRBV11-2 and TRBJ1-3; TRBD1 matches 8 bases. J lost 3 bases, V lost 4 bases, and 11 bases had no gene match. Germline loops: CDR1 SGHAT, CDR2 FQNNGV. This CDR3 is 17 amino acids long. CDR3 amino acids: CASSSQHRGRLGNTIYF. The CDR3 region has the DNA TGTGCCAGCAGCTCCCAACACAGGGGGAGACTTGGAAACACCATATATTTT.

The CDR3 sequence is CASSLAGNTIYF. Written as DNA, the CDR3 is TGTGCCAGCAGCTTGGCTGGAAACACCATATATTTT. This sequence joins TRBV5-6 and TRBJ1-3; D is ambiguous. The CDR3 has 12 amino acids. Germline CDR1 and CDR2: SGHDT and YYEEEE. V was pared by 0 bases and J by 2 bases, with 0 bases between.

This chain joins TRBV5-4 and TRBJ1-2, with 10 bases fitting TRBD1. The germline gives CDR1 SGHNT, CDR2 YYREEE (reference sequence). Germline trimming cut 4 bases from V and 2 bases from J; bases unmatched to any gene: 5. The CDR3 sequence is 15 residues long. The CDR3 DNA reads TGTGCCAGCAGCCCAGGGACAGGGGAGAACTATGGCTACACCTTC. This translates into CASSPGTGENYGYTF.

This clone was seen a few times. The rearrangement uses TRBV9 and TRBJ2-3; unclear D gene. CDR3 size: 12 residues. V was cut by 0 bases and J by 2 bases, with 1 base left in between. CDR1 and CDR2 from the germline V gene are SGDLS and YYNGEE. CDR3 nucleotide sequence: TGTGCCAGCAGCGTAGTCACAGATACGCAGTATTTT. Amino acid sequence: CASSVVTDTQYF.

To note about this clone: Its ends do not fully match the called genes, so a read error is possible. For the CDR3, the DNA is TGCAGCGTGGAAGGAACGGTCCGAGATACGCAGTATTTT. Its protein is CSVEGTVRDTQYF. This chain links TRBV29-1 with TRBJ2-3; D is unclear. This CDR3 has 13 amino acids. Germline V gene sequence: CDR1 SQVTM, CDR2 ANQGSEA.

This chain links TRBV10-3 with TRBJ2-7; D unclear. The CDR3 spans 14 residues. Trimming removed 2 bases at V and 6 bases at J, with 14 bases between. Germline V lookup: CDR1 ENHRY, CDR2 SYGVKD. The CDR3 coding sequence is TGTGCCATCAGTGAGGGAGCTAATGCGCTCGAGCAGTACTTC. Encoded protein: CAISEGANALEQYF.

V is TRBV11-2 and J is TRBJ1-5, with no clear D. Trimming took 1 base from V and 5 from J, leaving 6 bases between them. The CDR3 has 13 amino acids. In germline, CDR1 is SGHAT, CDR2 FQNNGV. The CDR3 region has the DNA TGTGCCAGCAGCTTAGGGGGTGATCAGCCCCAGCATTTT. Protein product: CASSLGGDQPQHF.

The DNA for the CDR3 is TGTGCCAGCAGCCAAGATTTGCCCTCCAGGGGTAATGGGTACTTC. Its translation: CASSQDLPSRGNGYF. V and J are TRBV4-2 and TRBJ2-7, with D possibly TRBD1 on 6 matching bases. CDR3 size: 15 residues. In germline, CDR1 is LGHNA, CDR2 YNFKEQ. Between the trimmed V and J ends, which lost 0 bases and 12 bases, there was a span of 21 bases.

V is TRBV6-5 and J is TRBJ2-1; D might be TRBD1 (5 bases). The CDR3 spans 15 residues. Trimming removed 0 bases at V and 5 bases at J, with 11 bases between. In germline, CDR1 is MNHEY, CDR2 SVGAGI. CDR3 in amino acids: CASSYSILGDNEQFF. CDR3 in DNA: TGTGCCAGCAGTTACTCGATTTTAGGGGACAATGAGCAGTTCTTC.

J is TRBJ2-5 and V is TRBV18, with D unresolved. The CDR3 runs 13 residues. From germline, CDR1 is KGHSH and CDR2 LQKENI. Trimming stripped 4 bases from V and 5 bases from J, with 11 bases between. The CDR3 DNA reads as TGTGCCAGCTCACATGCGCGTGACGAGACCCAGTACTTC. Its translation: CASSHARDETQYF.

CDR3 sequence reads: CASTVQRNGYTF. The CDR3 DNA is TGTGCCAGCACAGTACAGCGTAATGGCTACACCTTC. V is TRBV7-2 and J is TRBJ1-2; D unclear. Deletions cut 7 bases from V and 6 bases from J, with 12 bases between. CDR1 SGHTA and CDR2 FQGNSA come from the germline V gene. This CDR3 is built from 12 residues. Using reference TRBV7-2 and TRBJ1-2 for the parts outside the CDR3, the full variable domain is GAGVSQSPSNKVTEKGKDVELRCDPISGHTALYWYRQSLGQGLEFLIYFQGNSAPDKSGLPSDRFSAERTGGSVSTLTIQRTQQEDSAVYLCASTVQRNGYTFGSGTRLTVV.

The CDR3, as DNA: TGTGCCAGCAGTTTGTTGGGCGGCGGCGGCTACACCTTC. Translation gives CASSLLGGGGYTF. This chain links TRBV12-3 or TRBV12-4 with TRBJ1-2; D gene unclear. Trimming cost V 3 bases and J 8 bases, with 13 bases left between them. CDR3 length equals 13 residues.

The CDR3 coding sequence is TGTGCCAGCAGTTACCGGGACTATGGCTACACCTTC. Translated: CASSYRDYGYTF. The V call is TRBV6-5, the J call TRBJ1-2; unclear D gene. CDR1 is MNHEY and CDR2 is SVGAGI in the germline V gene. The CDR3 has 12 amino acids. V lost 2 bases to trimming and J lost 3 bases, with 4 bases between them.

The genes are TRBV5-1 and TRBJ1-4; a possible D gene is TRBD1 (5 bases). V lost 4 bases and J 5 bases, leaving 12 bases between the germline ends. The CDR3 length is 14 residues. CDR1 and CDR2 from the germline V gene are SGHRS and YFSETQ. This CDR3 is CASSQNGANEKLFF. Here the CDR3 DNA reads TGCGCCAGCAGCCAGAACGGGGCCAATGAAAAACTGTTTTTT.